The clone carrying this T cell receptor (beta chain) has ten or more counts. TCRdb fed the 5' RACE reads into MiXCR, producing one record per CDR3 protein. The table records roughly 90,000 distinct CDR3 sequences, about 7.7% of them present only once. The sample originates from a study of CD8 T cells in ankylosing spondylitis. The source material was blood, either unsorted or a sorted T cell fraction (not recorded which). The receptor was derived from a male donor with ankylosing spondylitis or in good health (not recorded which).

DNA for the CDR3: TGCGCCAGCAGCAAAAGCCGGGGGGTTCAAGAGACCCAGTACTTC. Translating gives CASSKSRGVQETQYF. The gene calls are TRBV5-1 and TRBJ2-5; 7 nucleotides agree with TRBD2. CDR3 length: 15 amino acids. The germline V gene has CDR1 SGHRS and CDR2 YFSETQ. Germline trimming cut 4 bases from V and 2 bases from J; bases unmatched to any gene: 8.